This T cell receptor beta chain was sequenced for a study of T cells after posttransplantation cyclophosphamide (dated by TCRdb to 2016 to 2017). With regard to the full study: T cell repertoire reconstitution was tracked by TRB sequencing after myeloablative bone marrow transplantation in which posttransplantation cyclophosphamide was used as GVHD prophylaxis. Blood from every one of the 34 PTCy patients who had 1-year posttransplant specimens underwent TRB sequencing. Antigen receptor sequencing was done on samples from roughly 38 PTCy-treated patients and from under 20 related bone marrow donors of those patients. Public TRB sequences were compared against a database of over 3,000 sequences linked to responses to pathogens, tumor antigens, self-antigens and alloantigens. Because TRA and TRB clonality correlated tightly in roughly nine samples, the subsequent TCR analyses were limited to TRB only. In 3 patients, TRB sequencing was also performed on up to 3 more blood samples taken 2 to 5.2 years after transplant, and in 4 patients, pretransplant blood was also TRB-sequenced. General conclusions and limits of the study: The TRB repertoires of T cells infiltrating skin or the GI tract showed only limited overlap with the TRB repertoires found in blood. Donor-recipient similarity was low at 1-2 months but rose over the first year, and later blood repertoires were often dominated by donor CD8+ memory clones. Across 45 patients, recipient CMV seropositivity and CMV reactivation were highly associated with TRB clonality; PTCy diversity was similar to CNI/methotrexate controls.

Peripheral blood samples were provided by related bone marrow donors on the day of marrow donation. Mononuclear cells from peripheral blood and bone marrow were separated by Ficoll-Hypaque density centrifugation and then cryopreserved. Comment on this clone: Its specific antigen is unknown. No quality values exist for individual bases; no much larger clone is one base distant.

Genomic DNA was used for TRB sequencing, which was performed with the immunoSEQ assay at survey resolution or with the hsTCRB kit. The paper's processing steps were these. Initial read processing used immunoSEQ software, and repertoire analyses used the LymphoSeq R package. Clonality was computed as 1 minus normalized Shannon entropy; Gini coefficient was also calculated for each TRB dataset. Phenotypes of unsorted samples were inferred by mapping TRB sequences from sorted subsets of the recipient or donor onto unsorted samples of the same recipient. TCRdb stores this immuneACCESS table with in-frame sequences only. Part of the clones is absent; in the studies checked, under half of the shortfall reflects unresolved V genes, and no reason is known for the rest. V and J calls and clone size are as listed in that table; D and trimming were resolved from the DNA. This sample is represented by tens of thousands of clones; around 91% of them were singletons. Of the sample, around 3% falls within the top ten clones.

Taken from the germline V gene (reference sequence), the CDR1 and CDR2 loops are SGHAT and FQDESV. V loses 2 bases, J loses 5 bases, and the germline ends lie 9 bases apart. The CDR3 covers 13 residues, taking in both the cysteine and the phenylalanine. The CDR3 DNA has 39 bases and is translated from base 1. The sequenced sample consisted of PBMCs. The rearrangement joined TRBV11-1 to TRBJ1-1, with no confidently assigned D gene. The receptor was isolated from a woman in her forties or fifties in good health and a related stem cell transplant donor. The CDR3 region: CASSLPVATEAFF. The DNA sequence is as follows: TGTGCCAGCAGCTTACCGGTAGCGACTGAAGCTTTCTTT.